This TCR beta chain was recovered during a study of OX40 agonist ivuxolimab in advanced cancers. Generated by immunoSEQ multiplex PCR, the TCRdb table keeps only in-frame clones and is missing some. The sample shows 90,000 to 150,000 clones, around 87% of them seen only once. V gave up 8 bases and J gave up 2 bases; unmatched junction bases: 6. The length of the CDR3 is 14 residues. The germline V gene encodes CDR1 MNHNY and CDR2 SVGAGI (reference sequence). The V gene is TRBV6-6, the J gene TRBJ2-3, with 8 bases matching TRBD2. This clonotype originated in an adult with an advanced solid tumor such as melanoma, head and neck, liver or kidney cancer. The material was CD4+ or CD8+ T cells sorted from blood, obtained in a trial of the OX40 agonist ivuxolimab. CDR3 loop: CASVPAGATDTQYF. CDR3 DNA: TGTGCCAGCGTCCCAGCGGGGGCCACAGATACGCAGTATTTT.